These 24 T cell receptor beta chains came from one sample sequenced in a study of cytomegalovirus exposure and HLA in healthy donors. Only in-frame clones appear in the TCRdb table, and some are missing; sequencing was by immunoSEQ multiplex PCR. The profile shows some 75,000 clones, around 96% of them singletons. The sequencing sample was made of PBMCs. These receptor sequences come from a woman aged 18 to 35 in good health and CMV-seronegative.

The chain combines TRBV18 with TRBJ1-5; TRBD1 aligns across 8 bases. Trimming took 6 bases from V and 5 from J; bases not matched to a gene: 6. CDR3 length: 14 amino acids. The germline CDR1 and CDR2 sequences are KGHSH and LQKENI. The CDR3 nucleotides are TGTGCCAGCTCGGCAACAGGGGGGTATCAGCCCCAGCATTTT. Its translation is CASSATGGYQPQHF. The full variable domain, with the rest looked up from reference TRBV18 and TRBJ1-5, is NAGVMQNPRHLVRRRGQEARLRCSPMKGHSHVYWYRQLPEEGLKFMVYLQKENIIDESGMPKERFSAEFPKEGPSILRIQQVVRGDSAAYFCASSATGGYQPQHFGDGTRLSIL.

The V call is TRBV28, the J call TRBJ2-7; TRBD2 is a possible D gene (7 bases). The CDR3 extends over 16 amino acids. V shed 3 bases and J shed 3 bases, with 18 bases lying between them. In germline, CDR1 is MDHEN, CDR2 SYDVKM. CDR3 protein: CASSFWSPRGHYEQYF. The CDR3 DNA reads as TGTGCCAGCAGTTTCTGGTCTCCGCGGGGGCACTACGAGCAGTACTTC.

This chain joins TRBV27 and TRBJ1-2; maybe TRBD1 (5 bases). V was cut by 3 bases and J by 8 bases, with 10 bases left in between. Looked up from germline, CDR1 is MNHEY and CDR2 is SMNVEV (reference sequence). The CDR3 spans 12 residues. CDR3 DNA sequence: TGTGCCAGCAGTTTTGACAGAAGCGGCTACACCTTC. It is translated as CASSFDRSGYTF.

V gene TRBV5-1 combines with J gene TRBJ2-2; maybe TRBD2 (6 bases). CDR1 is SGHRS and CDR2 is YFSETQ in the germline V gene. The CDR3 is made up of 14 amino acids. The V and J ends lost 5 bases and 3 bases respectively, with 11 bases between them. CDR3 sequence: CASSQGLDTGELFF. CDR3 in DNA: TGCGCCAGCAGTCAGGGACTCGACACCGGGGAGCTGTTTTTT.

The chain uses TRBV15 and TRBJ2-7, with TRBD2 identical over 12 bases. Per germline, CDR1 LNHNV and CDR2 YYDKDF (reference sequence). Germline trimming cut 0 bases from V and 5 bases from J; bases unmatched to any gene: 17. CDR3 length equals 20 residues. The CDR3, as DNA: TGTGCCACCAGCAGAGATTCCATCGGCCTCACTAGCGGGAGGATACACGAGCAGTACTTC. It codes for CATSRDSIGLTSGRIHEQYF.

V gene TRBV5-4 combines with J gene TRBJ2-3; tentative D call: TRBD2 (6 bases). The CDR3 totals 15 residues. Trimming cost V 4 bases and J 3 bases, with 15 bases left between them. Germline-derived CDR1 and CDR2 are SGHNT and YYREEE (reference sequence). CDR3 sequence: CASSPGGVGTDTQYF. The CDR3 DNA reads TGTGCCAGCAGCCCTGGAGGGGTCGGGACAGATACGCAGTATTTT.

The gene calls are TRBV5-1 and TRBJ2-3; the match to TRBD2 covers 9 bases. In germline, CDR1 is SGHRS, CDR2 YFSETQ. Unmatched junction bases numbered 12, after V lost 0 bases and J lost 4 bases. The CDR3 runs 18 residues. The CDR3 region has the DNA TGCGCCAGCAGCTTGGATATTGGGGCGGGAGGGCCCCCAGATACGCAGTATTTT. Protein: CASSLDIGAGGPPDTQYF.

The rearrangement links TRBV7-9 to TRBJ2-7; 8 bases line up with TRBD2. Looked up from germline, CDR1 is SEHNR and CDR2 is FQNEAQ (reference sequence). V shed 0 bases and J 9 bases; nucleotides not matched to a gene: 13. This CDR3 is 16 amino acids long. Written as DNA, the CDR3 is TGTGCCAGCAGCTTAGCAGGTAGCGGGACCAGTTCGGGGCAGTACTTC. Residues: CASSLAGSGTSSGQYF.

The chain is built from TRBV7-9 and TRBJ1-5; 8 bases map to TRBD1. Germline V CDR1 and CDR2: SEHNR, FQNEAQ (reference sequence). CDR3 length equals 15 residues. Trimming removed 2 bases from V and 1 base from J; junction bases left unmatched: 1. The CDR3 nucleotides are TGTGCCAGCAGCTTACAGGGGGCGAGCAATCAGCCCCAGCATTTT. Translating it yields CASSLQGASNQPQHF.

The gene calls are TRBV10-1 and TRBJ1-6; 7 positions match TRBD1. Germline loops: CDR1 WNHNN, CDR2 SYGVQD (reference sequence). The CDR3 is made up of 15 amino acids. Trimming at V came to 3 bases and at J to 6 bases, leaving 5 bases not matched to a gene. The CDR3 DNA follows: TGCGCCAGCAGTGAAGGGAACAGGGGTAATTCACCCCTCCACTTT. It specifies CASSEGNRGNSPLHF.

The V call is TRBV18, the J call TRBJ2-3; 7 bases line up with TRBD1. The germline CDR1 and CDR2 sequences are KGHSH and LQKENI. The ends lost 3 bases at V and 10 bases at J; junction bases unmatched: 13. This CDR3 has 15 amino acids. CDR3 loop: CASSPPRQGVGAQYF. The CDR3, as DNA: TGTGCCAGCTCACCGCCGAGACAGGGCGTCGGGGCGCAGTATTTT.

V gene TRBV27 combines with J gene TRBJ2-5; tentatively, D is TRBD2 (6 bases). Trimming shortened V by 7 bases and J by 2 bases, and 17 bases separated the two germline ends. Germline CDR1 and CDR2: MNHEY and SMNVEV (reference sequence). The CDR3 extends over 15 amino acids. The CDR3 sequence: CASNHGAGLQETQYF. The CDR3 region has the DNA TGTGCCAGCAACCATGGGGCGGGGCTACAAGAGACCCAGTACTTC.

V gene TRBV20-1 combines with J gene TRBJ2-7; D call uncertain. With 2 bases removed from V and 4 bases from J, the gap between germline ends came to 6 bases. The CDR3 consists of 11 residues. CDR1 is DFQATT and CDR2 is SNEGSKA in the germline V gene (reference sequence). The CDR3 region is CSARQVYEQYF. CDR3 bases: TGCAGTGCTAGACAGGTATACGAGCAGTACTTC.

V gene TRBV2 combines with J gene TRBJ1-5, with D uncertain. Germline CDR1 and CDR2: SNHLY and FYNNEI. Trimming took off 3 bases at V and 2 bases at J, with 5 bases between the two ends. CDR3 length: 13 amino acids. As DNA, the CDR3 is TGTGCCAGCAGTGATCCCGGCAATCAGCCCCAGCATTTT. Amino acid sequence: CASSDPGNQPQHF.

This sequence joins TRBV18 and TRBJ2-2, with a weak D call TRBD1 (6 bases). The length of the CDR3 is 14 residues. The germline gives CDR1 KGHSH, CDR2 LQKENI. The V and J ends lost 3 bases and 6 bases respectively, with 11 bases between them. In DNA form, the CDR3 reads TGTGCCAGCTCACCTCAACAGGGACCCGGGGAGCTGTTTTTT. Amino acid sequence: CASSPQQGPGELFF. The full variable domain, its missing parts supplied by reference TRBV18 and TRBJ2-2, is NAGVMQNPRHLVRRRGQEARLRCSPMKGHSHVYWYRQLPEEGLKFMVYLQKENIIDESGMPKERFSAEFPKEGPSILRIQQVVRGDSAAYFCASSPQQGPGELFFGEGSRLTVL.

The chain is built from TRBV2 and TRBJ2-5; 8 bases line up with TRBD2. Looked up from germline, CDR1 is SNHLY and CDR2 is FYNNEI. This CDR3 has 15 residues. V trimming: 7 bases; J trimming: 4 bases; junction bases outside the gene matches: 11. The CDR3 sequence is CASKAGGTRRETQYF. In nucleotides, the CDR3 is TGTGCCAGCAAAGCGGGCGGGACTAGAAGAGAGACCCAGTACTTC.

This chain uses TRBV7-2 with TRBJ2-2; a weak D match, TRBD1 (6 bases). V lost 1 base, J lost 7 bases, and 13 bases lay in between. This CDR3 region has 15 residues. Germline V gives CDR1 SGHTA, CDR2 FQGNSA. This CDR3 reads CASSLVTGTGGELFF. In nucleotides, the CDR3 is TGTGCCAGCAGCTTAGTCACAGGGACGGGCGGGGAGCTGTTTTTT.

This chain uses TRBV28 with TRBJ2-1; 8 bases align to TRBD1. This CDR3 has 13 amino acids. The germline gives CDR1 MDHEN, CDR2 SYDVKM. Unmatched junction bases numbered 11, after V lost 5 bases and J lost 14 bases. The CDR3: CASSGPGGYIKFF. CDR3 DNA sequence: TGTGCCAGCAGTGGACCAGGGGGCTATATTAAGTTCTTC.

The V call is TRBV28, the J call TRBJ2-7; 7 bases are shared with TRBD2. The trim removed 5 bases at V and 3 bases at J, leaving 10 bases unmatched. The germline V gene encodes CDR1 MDHEN and CDR2 SYDVKM. CDR3 length: 15 residues. The CDR3 sequence: CASSPRLARLYEQYF. The CDR3 DNA follows: TGTGCCAGCAGTCCCCGACTAGCTCGTCTCTACGAGCAGTACTTC.

The chain links TRBV19 to TRBJ2-7; 10 bases are a match to TRBD2. The CDR3 covers 17 residues. CDR1 is LNHDA and CDR2 is SQIVND in the germline V gene (reference sequence). V shed 4 bases, J shed 4 bases, and the junction held 13 bases outside the gene matches. The CDR3 nucleotides read TGTGCCAGTAGTAGAGATTCCCTAGCGGGAGCGTGGTACGAGCAGTACTTC. It encodes CASSRDSLAGAWYEQYF.

The chain is built from TRBV7-8 and TRBJ2-2, with 7 bases lining up with TRBD1. J gave up 4 bases and V 3 bases, and 5 bases lay outside the gene matches. Germline CDR1 reads SGHVS; CDR2 reads FQNEAQ. This CDR3 is built from 15 residues. CDR3 sequence (DNA): TGTGCCAGCAGCTTGATACAGGGGCCCACCGGGGAGCTGTTTTTT. It yields the protein CASSLIQGPTGELFF.

The rearrangement joins TRBV6-1 to TRBJ2-1, with TRBD1 as a possible D gene (6 bases). The V end was cut by 8 bases, the J end by 0 bases, with 14 bases between. The CDR3 covers 15 residues. Germline loops: CDR1 MNHNS, CDR2 SASEGT. The CDR3 DNA reads as TGTGCCAGCCCTCGGACAGTTGGCTCCTACAATGAGCAGTTCTTC. Encoded protein: CASPRTVGSYNEQFF.

This rearrangement joins TRBV7-9 to TRBJ2-5; a weak D match, TRBD2 (6 bases). The CDR3 sequence is 15 residues long. The ends were cut back, 0 bases at V and 4 bases at J, with 12 bases in the middle. Per germline, CDR1 SEHNR and CDR2 FQNEAQ (reference sequence). The CDR3, as DNA: TGTGCCAGCAGCTTAGCGCCGGTGGGGGGAGAGACCCAGTACTTC. Translation: CASSLAPVGGETQYF.

The CDR3 region is CASSLTGGAPNYGYTF. In nucleotides, the CDR3 is TGTGCCAGCAGTTTAACGGGGGGAGCCCCTAACTATGGCTACACCTTC. The chain links TRBV28 to TRBJ1-2, with TRBD1 as a possible D gene (5 bases). The CDR3 consists of 16 residues. Trimming took 2 bases from V and 0 from J, leaving 13 bases between them. Germline CDR1 and CDR2: MDHEN and SYDVKM.